This section outlines one T cell receptor (beta chain) sequence together with its context. Antigen specificity is unknown. The data are from a study of OX40 agonist ivuxolimab in advanced cancers. Across the study: Patients' therapy was ivuxolimab, an antibody that acts as an agonist of OX40 (CD134). Patients with prior anti-PD-1, anti-PD-L1 or anti-CTLA-4 therapy were eligible; 40% had some.

V was pared by 5 bases and J by 3 bases, with 14 bases between. CDR1 SGHTA and CDR2 FQGTGA come from the germline V gene. This CDR3 comprises 15 residues. Study-wide points: Expansion of clones was among the lowest in partial responders at 0.1-3.0 mg/kg.

The repertoire was sequenced with immunoSEQ multiplex PCR; TCRdb's copy has only in-frame clones and lacks some. The sample lists about 60,000 clones, roughly 92% seen once, with around 19% in the top ten. Sequenced here: CD4+ or CD8+ T cells sorted from blood, sampled in a trial of the OX40 agonist ivuxolimab. The V gene is TRBV7-3, the J gene TRBJ2-1, with no clear D. The origin of this receptor is an adult with an advanced solid tumor such as melanoma, head and neck, liver or kidney cancer. This CDR3 reads CASSLSRAGYNEQFF. The CDR3, as DNA: TGTGCCAGCAGCCTAAGCCGGGCCGGCTACAATGAGCAGTTCTTC.